The 22 T cell receptor beta chains below all came from one sample that was sequenced in a study of cytomegalovirus exposure and HLA in healthy donors (dated by TCRdb to 2017 to 2019). Library method: the immunoSEQ multiplex PCR assay. The multiplex PCR relied on a mix of 60 forward primers for TCR Vbeta segments and 13 reverse primers for TCR Jbeta segments. Here the immuneACCESS table is served through TCRdb, limited to in-frame sequences with V and J called. Missing clones are a known gap in these copies; in checked studies unresolved V genes cover under half, and the rest lacks a known reason. The sample profile shows 150,000 or so clones; 80% of them were found once. The top ten constitute around 6% of the sample. The sequenced sample consisted of PBMCs. The receptors come from a woman in her forties in good health and CMV-seropositive.

The chain couples TRBV18 to TRBJ1-5; 10 nucleotides align to TRBD1. This CDR3 spans 14 amino acids. The junction had 1 base not matched to a gene; V was cut back by 3 bases and J by 5 bases. Germline loops: CDR1 KGHSH, CDR2 LQKENI. Here the CDR3 DNA reads TGTGCCAGCTCACCCGGACAGGGGGATCAGCCCCAGCATTTT. Residues: CASSPGQGDQPQHF.

This chain joins TRBV6-5 and TRBJ1-1; D possibly corresponds to TRBD1 (5 bases). There are 16 residues in the CDR3. The V end was cut by 0 bases, the J end by 5 bases, with 16 bases between. The germline CDR1 and CDR2 sequences are MNHEY and SVGAGI. CDR3 region: CASSYSQPGQWTEAFF. The CDR3 nucleotides are TGTGCCAGCAGTTACTCCCAGCCAGGGCAGTGGACTGAAGCTTTCTTT.

The chain links TRBV5-1 to TRBJ2-7; maybe TRBD2 (5 bases). This CDR3 is built from 12 residues. Germline V gives CDR1 SGHRS, CDR2 YFSETQ. V dropped 4 bases and J dropped 6 bases, with 11 bases sitting between them. CDR3 residues: CASSPPGGEQYF. CDR3 nucleotides: TGCGCCAGCAGCCCCCCCGGAGGCGAGCAGTACTTC. Full variable domain (outside the CDR3, taken from reference TRBV5-1 and TRBJ2-7): KAGVTQTPRYLIKTRGQQVTLSCSPISGHRSVSWYQQTPGQGLQFLFEYFSETQRNKGNFPGRFSGRQFSNSRSEMNVSTLELGDSALYLCASSPPGGEQYFGPGTRLTVT.

The V and J genes are TRBV27 and TRBJ2-3; 7 bases are a match to TRBD2. J lost 3 bases, V lost 5 bases, and 11 bases had no gene match. This CDR3 contains 16 residues. CDR1 and CDR2 from the germline V gene are MNHEY and SMNVEV (reference sequence). The CDR3 nucleotides read TGTGCCAGCAGTAGCCGCAGGACTAGTCAGACAGATACGCAGTATTTT. It yields the protein CASSSRRTSQTDTQYF.

The chain is built from TRBV5-1 and TRBJ2-3, with 9 positions matching TRBD1. The CDR3 runs to 20 residues. V lost 1 base and J lost 0; bases outside the gene matches: 15. Germline V gene data show CDR1 as SGHRS and CDR2 as YFSETQ. The CDR3 DNA follows: TGCGCCAGCAGCTTGATCGGACAGGGGTTCTCCGCAACTAGCACAGATACGCAGTATTTT. This translates into CASSLIGQGFSATSTDTQYF.

The chain couples TRBV27 to TRBJ2-7, with 12 bases fitting TRBD2. Germline CDR1 reads MNHEY; CDR2 reads SMNVEV (reference sequence). V lost 7 bases, J lost 0 bases, and 4 bases stayed unmatched. The CDR3 is made up of 15 amino acids. In DNA form, the CDR3 reads TGTGCCAGCACCTTACTAGCGGGAGGCTCCTACGAGCAGTACTTC. Translation: CASTLLAGGSYEQYF.

The rearrangement joins TRBV5-1 to TRBJ2-7, with D perhaps matching TRBD1 (5 bases). Per germline, CDR1 SGHRS and CDR2 YFSETQ. Trimming took off 5 bases at V and 4 bases at J, with 13 bases between the two ends. CDR3 length: 13 residues. CDR3 bases: TGCGCCAGCAGTAGGGGCTCTCTGTACGAGCAGTACTTC. This codes for CASSRGSLYEQYF.

The V and J genes are TRBV2 and TRBJ2-7; 7 bases align to TRBD2. Trimming at V came to 2 bases and at J to 8 bases, leaving 12 bases not matched to a gene. CDR3 size: 15 residues. The germline gives CDR1 SNHLY, CDR2 FYNNEI. The CDR3 region has the DNA TGTGCCAGCAGTGAAATGGTGAGACTAGCTTTAAAGCAGTACTTC. Translated, it gives CASSEMVRLALKQYF.

The rearrangement uses TRBV6-6 and TRBJ1-3; 8 bases are a match to TRBD1. CDR1 is MNHNY and CDR2 is SVGAGI in the germline V gene (reference sequence). CDR3 size: 15 residues. The V gene end was trimmed by 4 bases and the J gene end by 3 bases; junction bases not matched to a gene: 5. The CDR3 is CASSLHRGNGNTIYF. In DNA, the CDR3 is TGTGCCAGCAGTTTACACAGGGGGAATGGAAACACCATATATTTT.

The V call is TRBV29-1, the J call TRBJ2-5; D perhaps matches TRBD2 (5 bases). The germline V gene encodes CDR1 SQVTM and CDR2 ANQGSEA. V lost 7 bases and J lost 1, with 10 bases in between. The CDR3 covers 12 residues. The CDR3 DNA reads as TGCAGCGGTAGTCGGGGCCAAGAGACCCAGTACTTC. Translated, it gives CSGSRGQETQYF.

This chain links TRBV30 with TRBJ2-7; 8 bases align to TRBD2. Germline V lookup: CDR1 GTSNPN, CDR2 SVGIG (reference sequence). The V and J ends lost 7 bases and 6 bases, in that order; junction bases with no gene match: 8. The CDR3 length is 12 residues. This CDR3 is CASREGGSEQYF. CDR3 coding DNA: TGTGCCTCCCGGGAGGGGGGCAGCGAGCAGTACTTC.

The chain employs TRBV10-2 and TRBJ2-7; 13 positions agree with TRBD2. CDR1 is WSHSY and CDR2 is SAAADI in the germline V gene. This CDR3 is 15 amino acids long. The trim removed 3 bases at V and 4 bases at J, leaving 3 bases unmatched. CDR3 bases: TGCGCCAGCAGTGATGGGGGACTAGCGGGATACGAGCAGTACTTC. Protein product: CASSDGGLAGYEQYF.

The chain uses TRBV18 and TRBJ2-5; a weak D match, TRBD2 (5 bases). The CDR3 runs to 15 residues. CDR1 and CDR2 from the germline V gene are KGHSH and LQKENI. V dropped 0 bases and J dropped 5 bases, with 13 bases sitting between them. The CDR3 DNA is TGTGCCAGCTCACCACCGATTACGGAGGCGGAGACCCAGTACTTC. Translation gives CASSPPITEAETQYF. Looking up the rest from reference TRBV18 and TRBJ2-5 gives the full variable domain: NAGVMQNPRHLVRRRGQEARLRCSPMKGHSHVYWYRQLPEEGLKFMVYLQKENIIDESGMPKERFSAEFPKEGPSILRIQQVVRGDSAAYFCASSPPITEAETQYFGPGTRLLVL.

The CDR3 loop reads CASSLRGASSALQETQYF. The CDR3 region has the DNA TGTGCCAGCAGCTTGCGGGGGGCGAGTTCGGCCCTACAAGAGACCCAGTACTTC. The V gene is TRBV5-6, the J gene TRBJ2-5; maybe TRBD2 (7 bases). The CDR3 extends over 18 amino acids. Germline V gene sequence: CDR1 SGHDT, CDR2 YYEEEE. Deletions cut 1 base from V and 2 bases from J, with 21 bases between.

The gene calls are TRBV30 and TRBJ1-5, with D possibly matching TRBD1 (6 bases). Trimming shortened V by 2 bases and J by 7 bases, and 12 bases separated the two germline ends. The germline V gene encodes CDR1 GTSNPN and CDR2 SVGIG (reference sequence). This CDR3 is built from 13 residues. CDR3 in DNA: TGTGCCTGGAGTCTAATTGGGGGCCAGCCCCAGCATTTT. This translates into CAWSLIGGQPQHF.

The chain uses TRBV7-9 and TRBJ1-1; D is perhaps TRBD1 (6 bases). CDR3 length: 14 residues. CDR1 is SEHNR and CDR2 is FQNEAQ in the germline V gene (reference sequence). V shed 5 bases and J shed 1 base, with 11 bases lying between them. The CDR3 bases are TGTGCCAGCAGCCAGATGACAGGGAACACTGAAGCTTTCTTT. Its translation: CASSQMTGNTEAFF.

This chain links TRBV10-3 with TRBJ1-1; 9 nucleotides align to TRBD1. Germline-derived CDR1 and CDR2 are ENHRY and SYGVKD. This CDR3 spans 13 amino acids. After removal of 4 bases from V and 11 bases from J, the junction contained 8 bases not matched to a gene. CDR3 amino acids: CAISGDRAARAFF. In DNA, the CDR3 is TGTGCCATCAGTGGGGACAGGGCCGCGCGGGCTTTCTTT.

The gene calls are TRBV10-2 and TRBJ2-3; 7 positions agree with TRBD2. CDR1 and CDR2 from the germline V gene are WSHSY and SAAADI. Unmatched junction bases numbered 4, after V lost 3 bases and J lost 1 base. The CDR3 extends over 15 amino acids. CDR3 loop: CASSDGRFGTDTQYF. The CDR3 nucleotides read TGCGCCAGCAGTGACGGGAGGTTTGGCACAGATACGCAGTATTTT.

The table lists this clone with a count of one. The chain recombines TRBV19 with TRBJ2-3, with 11 positions matching TRBD2. Germline V gene data show CDR1 as LNHDA and CDR2 as SQIVND (reference sequence). There are 14 residues in the CDR3. V dropped 6 bases and J dropped 5; count of bases not matched to a gene: 4. The CDR3 coding sequence is TGTGCCAGTAGGTTAGCGGGAGGGAGAGATACGCAGTATTTT. Protein sequence: CASRLAGGRDTQYF.

This chain links TRBV10-2 with TRBJ2-3; 12 positions match TRBD2. Germline-derived CDR1 and CDR2 are WSHSY and SAAADI. Trimming removed 5 bases from V and 3 bases from J; junction bases left unmatched: 6. The CDR3 consists of 16 residues. DNA of the CDR3: TGCGCCAGCAGTCACCCTAGCGGGAGGGAGACAGATACGCAGTATTTT. Amino acids: CASSHPSGRETDTQYF.

The gene calls are TRBV6-1 and TRBJ2-2, with 7 bases lining up with TRBD2. With 6 bases clipped from V and 6 bases from J, the junction kept 10 bases outside the gene matches. The germline CDR1 and CDR2 sequences are MNHNS and SASEGT. The CDR3 consists of 15 residues. CDR3 amino acids: CASRPSGPGSGELFF. CDR3 DNA: TGTGCCAGCAGACCTAGCGGCCCAGGGTCCGGGGAGCTGTTTTTT.

This clone was detected only a few times. V usage is TRBV19 and J usage is TRBJ1-5, with 7 bases identical to TRBD1. CDR1 is LNHDA and CDR2 is SQIVND in the germline V gene (reference sequence). The CDR3 covers 15 residues. J was trimmed by 5 bases and V by 0 bases; bases with no gene match: 4. Written as DNA, the CDR3 is TGTGCCAGTAGTATAGATGGTAGGGGGCATCAGCCCCAGCATTTT. This translates into CASSIDGRGHQPQHF.